This TCR beta chain originates from a study of T cells in Graves' hyperthyroidism and ophthalmopathy. It was RNA transcripts that yielded the amplified TCR beta CDR3 regions. HTBI primers were employed in a first-round RT-PCR of the TCR CDR3. TCRdb reprocessed the multiplex PCR reads with MiXCR, giving one entry per CDR3 protein. Of approximately 640,000 distinct CDR3 sequences in the sample, 17% were seen once. Germline CDR1 reads MNHEY; CDR2 reads SMNVEV (reference sequence). The CDR3 totals 15 residues. Trimming removed 2 bases from V and 5 bases from J; junction bases left unmatched: 2. Graves' hyperthyroidism is called stable when ophthalmopathy does not progress within 18 months. Every diagnosis used clinical symptoms, serum thyroxine and TRAb, thyroid ultrasound and orbital computed tomography. The PBMCs had their origin in roughly 9.4 ml of fresh peripheral blood.

The clonotype originates from a man in his fifties or sixties with Graves' hyperthyroidism. Sequenced: blood. The chain recombines TRBV27 with TRBJ2-7; 14 bases fit TRBD2. CDR3 amino acids: CASSLMGLAGDEQYF. CDR3 coding DNA: TGTGCCAGCAGTTTAATGGGACTAGCGGGAGACGAGCAGTACTTC.